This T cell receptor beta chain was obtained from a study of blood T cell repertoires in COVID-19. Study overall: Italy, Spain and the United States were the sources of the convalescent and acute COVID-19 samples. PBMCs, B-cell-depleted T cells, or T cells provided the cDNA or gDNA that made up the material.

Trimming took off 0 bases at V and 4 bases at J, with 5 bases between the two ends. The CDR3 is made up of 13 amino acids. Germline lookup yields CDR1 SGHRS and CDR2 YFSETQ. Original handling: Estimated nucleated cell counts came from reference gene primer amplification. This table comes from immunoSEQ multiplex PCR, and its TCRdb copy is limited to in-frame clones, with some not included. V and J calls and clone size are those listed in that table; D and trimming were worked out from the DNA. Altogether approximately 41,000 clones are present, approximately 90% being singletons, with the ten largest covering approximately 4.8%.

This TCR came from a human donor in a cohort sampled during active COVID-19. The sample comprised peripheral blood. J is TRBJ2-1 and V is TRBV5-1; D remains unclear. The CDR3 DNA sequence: TGCGCCAGCAGCTTGGACCGGTACAATGAGCAGTTCTTC. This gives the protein CASSLDRYNEQFF.